These 10 T cell receptor beta chains originate from one sample sequenced in a study of blood T cell repertoires in COVID-19. Here immunoSEQ multiplex PCR was the method, and the copy in TCRdb shows in-frame clones only, minus some. The sample records approximately 450,000 clones, approximately 92% being singletons. Sequencing was done on a sample of PBMCs or T cells enriched from blood (not recorded which). These receptors all stem from a man aged 25 to 40 who had recovered from COVID-19.

V gene TRBV19 combines with J gene TRBJ2-2; D may be TRBD2 (5 bases). Germline V gene data show CDR1 as LNHDA and CDR2 as SQIVND (reference sequence). The V end was cut by 5 bases, the J end by 5 bases, with 15 bases between. This CDR3 contains 15 residues. The CDR3: CASSPLVRGTGELFF. As DNA, the CDR3 is TGTGCCAGTAGTCCCCTGGTACGAGGGACCGGGGAGCTGTTTTTT.

The chain carries TRBV2 and TRBJ2-1; weak D call: TRBD2 (6 bases). This CDR3 contains 15 residues. The germline V gene has CDR1 SNHLY and CDR2 FYNNEI. The V end lost 4 bases, the J end lost 8 bases, and 18 bases lay between the germline ends. The CDR3 spells CASSGRDGRGDEQFF. The CDR3 DNA reads TGTGCCAGCAGTGGGCGGGACGGCCGCGGTGATGAGCAGTTCTTC. The variable domain in full, with the rest retrieved from reference TRBV2 and TRBJ2-1, is EPEVTQTPSHQVTQMGQEVILRCVPISNHLYFYWYRQILGQKVEFLVSFYNNEISEKSEIFDDQFSVERPDGSNFTLKIRSTKLEDSAMYFCASSGRDGRGDEQFFGPGTRLTVL.

This clone showed up just once. CDR3 loop: CASSDRDYGYTF. As DNA, the CDR3 is TGTGCCAGCAGCGACAGAGATTATGGCTACACCTTC. The rearrangement uses TRBV6-5 and TRBJ1-2; tentative D call: TRBD1 (5 bases). Germline values: CDR1 MNHEY, CDR2 SVGAGI. The CDR3 runs to 12 residues. The V and J ends lost 6 bases and 5 bases respectively, with 10 bases between them.

The chain carries TRBV5-1 and TRBJ1-1, with no clear D. Trimming cost V 4 bases and J 0 bases, with 10 bases left between them. Germline values: CDR1 SGHRS, CDR2 YFSETQ. The CDR3 loop spans 14 amino acids. CDR3 loop: CASSLGLMNTEAFF. In DNA form, the CDR3 reads TGCGCCAGCAGCCTAGGACTGATGAACACTGAAGCTTTCTTT.

This clone has only a few counts. This chain joins TRBV3-1 (or the pseudogene TRBV3-2) and TRBJ2-1, with 9 bases aligning to TRBD2. The CDR3 has 16 residues. V lost 0 bases, J lost 7 bases, and 7 bases stayed unmatched. Per germline, CDR1 LGHDT and CDR2 YNNKEL (reference sequence). The CDR3 nucleotides read TGTGCCAGCAGCCAAGAGTCTCTAGCGGGAAGGAATGAGCAGTTCTTC. It is translated as CASSQESLAGRNEQFF.

The CDR3 bases are TGTGCCAGCAGCTTGCGGCAGGCAAACACTGAAGCTTTCTTT. Protein sequence: CASSLRQANTEAFF. The chain has TRBV5-4 and TRBJ1-1; no definite D call. The V end lost 1 base, the J end lost 2 bases, and 9 bases lay between the germline ends. The CDR3 is made up of 14 amino acids. CDR1 is SGHNT and CDR2 is YYREEE in the germline V gene (reference sequence).

The V call is TRBV24-1, the J call TRBJ2-1, with a weak D call TRBD2 (5 bases). The CDR3 runs 14 residues. CDR1 is KGHDR and CDR2 is SFDVKD in the germline V gene. V was trimmed by 8 bases and J by 9 bases, leaving 19 bases between them. For the CDR3, the DNA is TGTGCCACCAAAAACAGCGGCCTAGGCTCTGAGCAGTTCTTC. It translates to CATKNSGLGSEQFF.

The chain is built from TRBV6-1 and TRBJ1-2; possible D gene TRBD1, 6 bases. Looked up from germline, CDR1 is MNHNS and CDR2 is SASEGT. The CDR3 runs to 14 residues. Trimming took off 3 bases at V and 3 bases at J, with 11 bases between the two ends. This CDR3 reads CASSEKDRHYGYTF. The CDR3 DNA is TGTGCCAGCAGTGAGAAAGACAGGCACTATGGCTACACCTTC.

This rearrangement joins TRBV3-1 (or the pseudogene TRBV3-2) to TRBJ2-7, with 9 bases aligning to TRBD2. Germline V gene data show CDR1 as LGHDT and CDR2 as YNNKEL (reference sequence). V lost 3 bases to trimming and J lost 3 bases; unmatched junction nucleotides: 6. The CDR3 is 15 residues long. Here the CDR3 reads CASSQQTSGNYEQYF. Written as DNA, the CDR3 is TGTGCCAGCAGCCAGCAGACTAGCGGAAACTACGAGCAGTACTTC.

J is TRBJ2-7 and V is TRBV3-1 (or the pseudogene TRBV3-2), with D maybe TRBD1 (6 bases). V was clipped by 4 bases and J by 3 bases, with 16 bases between them. The germline V gene has CDR1 LGHDT and CDR2 YNNKEL (reference sequence). This CDR3 spans 15 amino acids. The DNA for the CDR3 is TGTGCCAGCAGCCTGGGGGACACGTCTAGCTACGAGCAGTACTTC. It translates to CASSLGDTSSYEQYF.